This TCR beta chain was sequenced in a study of OX40 agonist ivuxolimab in advanced cancers. Study-level points and caveats: Some patients without response likewise showed low normalized clonal expansion.

Sampling times: baseline, cycle 4 day 1, cycle 7 day 1. Points on this clone: What it binds is unknown.

TCRdb keeps only in-frame clones here, not all; method: immunoSEQ multiplex PCR. Of 37,000 or so clones listed, about 85% are singletons. The V end lost 6 bases, the J end lost 2 bases, and 9 bases lay between the germline ends. Per germline, CDR1 MNHNS and CDR2 SASEGT. The CDR3 is 13 residues long. The sequenced sample was CD4+ or CD8+ T cells sorted from blood, obtained in a trial of the OX40 agonist ivuxolimab. V is TRBV6-1 and J is TRBJ2-3; D is undetermined. This clonotype was sampled from an adult with an advanced solid tumor such as melanoma, head and neck, liver or kidney cancer. CDR3 protein: CASRLTTTDTQYF. The CDR3 region has the DNA TGTGCCAGCAGGTTGACAACCACAGATACGCAGTATTTT.